Included here is one T cell receptor (beta chain) sequence, with context. This sample stems from a study of blood T cell repertoires in COVID-19. Study at large: Sample material is recorded as cDNA or gDNA derived from T cells, B-cell-depleted T cells, or PBMCs.

Germline loops: CDR1 LGHNT, CDR2 FRNRAP. V was cut by 6 bases and J by 1 base, with 9 bases left in between. The CDR3 has 13 amino acids. As handled by the study authors: Reference gene primer amplification yielded estimated nucleated cell counts. The table came from immunoSEQ multiplex PCR; TCRdb's copy has only in-frame clones and leaves some out. V and J calls and clone size are given by that table; D and trimming were obtained from the DNA. The data contain around 230,000 clones, approximately 78% of them singletons. Input material: peripheral blood. The sequence was obtained from an older woman with active or convalescent COVID-19. The chain employs TRBV12-5 and TRBJ1-1, with D unclear. CDR3 DNA: TGTGCTAGTGGCCTGACTCAGAACACTGAAGCTTTCTTT. This gives the protein CASGLTQNTEAFF.